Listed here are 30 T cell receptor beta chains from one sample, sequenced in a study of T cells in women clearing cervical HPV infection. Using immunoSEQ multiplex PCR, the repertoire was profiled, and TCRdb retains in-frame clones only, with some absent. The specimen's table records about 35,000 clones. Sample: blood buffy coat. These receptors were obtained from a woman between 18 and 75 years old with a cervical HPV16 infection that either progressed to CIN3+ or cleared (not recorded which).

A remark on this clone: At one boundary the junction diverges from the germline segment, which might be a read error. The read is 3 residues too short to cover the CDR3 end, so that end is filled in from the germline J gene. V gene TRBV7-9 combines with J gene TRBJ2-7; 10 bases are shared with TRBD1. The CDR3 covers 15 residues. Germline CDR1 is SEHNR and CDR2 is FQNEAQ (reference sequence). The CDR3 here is CVSSFGQGDIYEQYF. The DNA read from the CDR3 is TGTGTCAGCAGCTTCGGACAGGGGGATATCTACGAG.

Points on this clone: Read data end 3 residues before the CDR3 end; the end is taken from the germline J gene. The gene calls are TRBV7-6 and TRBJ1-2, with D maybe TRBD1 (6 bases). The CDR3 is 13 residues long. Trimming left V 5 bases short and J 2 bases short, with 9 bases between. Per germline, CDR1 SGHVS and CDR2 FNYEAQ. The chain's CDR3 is CASSPQGNYGYTF. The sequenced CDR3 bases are TGTGCCAGCAGCCCACAGGGAAACTATGGC.

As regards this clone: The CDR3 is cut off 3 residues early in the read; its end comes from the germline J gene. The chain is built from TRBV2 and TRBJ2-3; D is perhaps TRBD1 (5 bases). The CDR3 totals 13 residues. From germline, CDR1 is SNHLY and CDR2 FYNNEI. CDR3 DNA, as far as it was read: TGTGCCAGCAATCTTGACAGCCAACAGCCG. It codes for CASNLDSQQP. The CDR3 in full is CASNLDSQQPQYF.

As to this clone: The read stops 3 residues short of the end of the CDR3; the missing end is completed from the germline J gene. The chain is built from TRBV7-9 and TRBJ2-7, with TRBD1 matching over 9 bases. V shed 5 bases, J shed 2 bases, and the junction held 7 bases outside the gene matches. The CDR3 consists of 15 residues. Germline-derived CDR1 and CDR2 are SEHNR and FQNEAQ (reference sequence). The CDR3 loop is CASSARDREPYEQYF. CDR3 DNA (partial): TGTGCCAGCAGCGCACGGGACAGGGAGCCCTACGAG. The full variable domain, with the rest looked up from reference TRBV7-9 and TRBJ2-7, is DTGVSQNPRHKITKRGQNVTFRCDPISEHNRLYWYRQTLGQGPEFLTYFQNEAQLEKSRLLSDRFSAERPKGSFSTLEIQRTEQGDSAMYLCASSARDREPYEQYFGPGTRLTVT.

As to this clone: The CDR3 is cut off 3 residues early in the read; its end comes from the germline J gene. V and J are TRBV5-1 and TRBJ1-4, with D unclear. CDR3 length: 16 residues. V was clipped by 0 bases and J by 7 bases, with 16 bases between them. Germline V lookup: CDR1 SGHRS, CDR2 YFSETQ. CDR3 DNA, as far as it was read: TGCGCCAGCAGCTTGGACCCCGGGTCCTTGCGTGAAAAA. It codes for CASSLDPGSLREK. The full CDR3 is CASSLDPGSLREKLFF.

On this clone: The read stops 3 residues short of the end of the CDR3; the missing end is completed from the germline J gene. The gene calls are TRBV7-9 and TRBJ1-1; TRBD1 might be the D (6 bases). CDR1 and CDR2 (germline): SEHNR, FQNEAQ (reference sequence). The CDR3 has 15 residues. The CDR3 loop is CASSLLAGGLETAFF. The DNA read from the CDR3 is TGTGCCAGCAGCTTGCTAGCGGGGGGGCTAGAGACA.

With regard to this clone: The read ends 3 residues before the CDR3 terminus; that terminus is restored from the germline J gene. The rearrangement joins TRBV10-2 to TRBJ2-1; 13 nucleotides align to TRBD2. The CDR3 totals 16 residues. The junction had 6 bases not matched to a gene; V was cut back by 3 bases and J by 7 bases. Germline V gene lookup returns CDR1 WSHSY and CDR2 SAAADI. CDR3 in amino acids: CASSEPGLAGSNEQFF. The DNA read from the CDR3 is TGCGCCAGCAGTGAACCGGGACTAGCGGGGTCGAATGAG.

This chain's CDR3 is CASTENRDQGYTF. CDR3 bases read: TGTGCCAGCACCGAGAACAGGGACCAAGGC. The chain joins TRBV6-2 or TRBV6-3 to TRBJ1-2, with a weak D call TRBD1 (6 bases). Coverage ceases 3 residues before the CDR3 finishes, and the germline J gene fills in the end. Germline V gene data show CDR1 as MNHEY and CDR2 as SVGEGT. This CDR3 contains 13 residues.

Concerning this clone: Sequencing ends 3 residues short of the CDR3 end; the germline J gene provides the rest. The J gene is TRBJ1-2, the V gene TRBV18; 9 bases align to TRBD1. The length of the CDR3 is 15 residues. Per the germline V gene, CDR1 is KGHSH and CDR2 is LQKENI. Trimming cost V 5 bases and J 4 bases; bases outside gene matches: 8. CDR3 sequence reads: CASSETTGGGYGYTF. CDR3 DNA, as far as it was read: TGTGCCAGCTCAGAAACAACAGGGGGCGGCTATGGC. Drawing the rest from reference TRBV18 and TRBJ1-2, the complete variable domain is NAGVMQNPRHLVRRRGQEARLRCSPMKGHSHVYWYRQLPEEGLKFMVYLQKENIIDESGMPKERFSAEFPKEGPSILRIQQVVRGDSAAYFCASSETTGGGYGYTFGSGTRLTVV.

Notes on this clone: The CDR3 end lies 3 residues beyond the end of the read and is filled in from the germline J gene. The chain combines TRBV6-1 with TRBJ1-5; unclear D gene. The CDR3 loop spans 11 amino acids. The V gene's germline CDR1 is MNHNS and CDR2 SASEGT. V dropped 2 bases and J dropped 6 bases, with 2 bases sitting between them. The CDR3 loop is CASSERQPQHF. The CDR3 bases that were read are TGTGCCAGCAGTGAACGTCAGCCC.

CDR3 protein: CASSESGLQPLFF. CDR3 DNA (partial): TGTGCCAGCAGTGAAAGTGGGCTGCAGCCG. The chain links TRBV2 to TRBJ2-2; D is undetermined. The read is 3 residues too short to cover the CDR3 end, so that end is filled in from the germline J gene. In germline, CDR1 is SNHLY, CDR2 FYNNEI. The CDR3 contains 13 residues.

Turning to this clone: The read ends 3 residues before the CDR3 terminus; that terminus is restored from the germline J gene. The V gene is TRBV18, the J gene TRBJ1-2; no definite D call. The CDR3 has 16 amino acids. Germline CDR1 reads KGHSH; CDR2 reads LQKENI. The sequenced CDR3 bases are TGTGCCAGCTCACCCCGGACTAGCGGGAGGACGGATACC. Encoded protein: CASSPRTSGRTDT. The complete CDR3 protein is CASSPRTSGRTDTYTF.

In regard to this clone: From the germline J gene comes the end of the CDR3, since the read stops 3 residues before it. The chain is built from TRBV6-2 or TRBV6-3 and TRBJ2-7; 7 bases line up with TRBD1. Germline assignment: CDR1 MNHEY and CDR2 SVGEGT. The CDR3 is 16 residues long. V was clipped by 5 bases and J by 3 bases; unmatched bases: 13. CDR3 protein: CASSHHPGTVVYEQYF. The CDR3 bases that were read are TGTGCCAGCAGTCACCATCCCGGGACAGTGGTCTACGAG.

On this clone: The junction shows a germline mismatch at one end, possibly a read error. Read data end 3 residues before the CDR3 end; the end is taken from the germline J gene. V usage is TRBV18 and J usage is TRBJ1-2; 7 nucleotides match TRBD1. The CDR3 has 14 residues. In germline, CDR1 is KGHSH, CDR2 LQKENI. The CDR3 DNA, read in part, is TGTGCCAGCGCACCGGGACAGAGCTCCTACGAC. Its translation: CASAPGQSSYD. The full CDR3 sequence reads CASAPGQSSYDYTF.

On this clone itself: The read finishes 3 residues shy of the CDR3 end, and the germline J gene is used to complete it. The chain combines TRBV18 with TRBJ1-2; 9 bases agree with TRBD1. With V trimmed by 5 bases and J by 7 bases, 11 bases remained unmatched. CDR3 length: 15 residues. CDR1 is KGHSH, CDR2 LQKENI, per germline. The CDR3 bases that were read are TGTGCCAGCTCATCTACGGGACAGGGAAGTAGTGGC. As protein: CASSSTGQGSSG. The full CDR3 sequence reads CASSSTGQGSSGYTF.

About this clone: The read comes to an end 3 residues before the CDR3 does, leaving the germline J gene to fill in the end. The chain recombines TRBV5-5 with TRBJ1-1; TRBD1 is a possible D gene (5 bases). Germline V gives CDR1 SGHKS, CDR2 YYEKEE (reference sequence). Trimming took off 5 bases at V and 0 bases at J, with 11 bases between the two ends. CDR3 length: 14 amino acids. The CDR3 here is CASRLWGVNTEAFF. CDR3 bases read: TGTGCCAGCAGACTTTGGGGGGTGAACACTGAA.

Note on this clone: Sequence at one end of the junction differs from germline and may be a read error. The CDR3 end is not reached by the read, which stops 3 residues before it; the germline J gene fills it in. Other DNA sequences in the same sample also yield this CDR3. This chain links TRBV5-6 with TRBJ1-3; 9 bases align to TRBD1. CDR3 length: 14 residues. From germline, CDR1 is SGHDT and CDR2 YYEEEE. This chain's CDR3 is CASSHTGGRNTIYF. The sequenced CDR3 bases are TGTGCCAGCAGCCATACAGGGGGCAGGAACACT.

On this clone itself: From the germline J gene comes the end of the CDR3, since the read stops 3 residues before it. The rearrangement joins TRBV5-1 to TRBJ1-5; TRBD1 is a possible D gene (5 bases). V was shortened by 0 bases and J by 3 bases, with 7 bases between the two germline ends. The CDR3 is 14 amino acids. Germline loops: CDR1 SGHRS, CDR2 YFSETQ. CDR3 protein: CASSLGQSNQPQHF. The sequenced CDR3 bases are TGCGCCAGCAGCTTGGGACAGTCCAATCAGCCC. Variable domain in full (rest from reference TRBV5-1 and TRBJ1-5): KAGVTQTPRYLIKTRGQQVTLSCSPISGHRSVSWYQQTPGQGLQFLFEYFSETQRNKGNFPGRFSGRQFSNSRSEMNVSTLELGDSALYLCASSLGQSNQPQHFGDGTRLSIL.

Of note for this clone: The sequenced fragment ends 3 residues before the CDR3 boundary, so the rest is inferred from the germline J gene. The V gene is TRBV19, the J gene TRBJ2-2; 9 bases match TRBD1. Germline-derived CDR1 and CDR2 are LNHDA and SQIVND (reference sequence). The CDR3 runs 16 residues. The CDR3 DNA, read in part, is TGTGCCAGTAGTCTCTCGGTCGGGACAGGGTCTGAAAAG. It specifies CASSLSVGTGSEK. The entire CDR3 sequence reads CASSLSVGTGSEKLFF.

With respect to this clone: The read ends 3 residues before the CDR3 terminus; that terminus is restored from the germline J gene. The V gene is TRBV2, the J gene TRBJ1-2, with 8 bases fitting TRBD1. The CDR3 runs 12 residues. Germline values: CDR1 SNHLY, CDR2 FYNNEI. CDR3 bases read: TGTGCCAGCATCAGGGGGCCCTACGAC. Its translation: CASIRGPYD. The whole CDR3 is CASIRGPYDYTF.

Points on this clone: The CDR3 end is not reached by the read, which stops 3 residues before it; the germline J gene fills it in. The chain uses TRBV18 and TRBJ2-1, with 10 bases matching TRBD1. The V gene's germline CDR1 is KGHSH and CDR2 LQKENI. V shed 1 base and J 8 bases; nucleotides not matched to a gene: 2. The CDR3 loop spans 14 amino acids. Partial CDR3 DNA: TGTGCCAGCTCACCACTAGGGACAGGGGATGAG. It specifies CASSPLGTGDE. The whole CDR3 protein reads CASSPLGTGDEQFF.

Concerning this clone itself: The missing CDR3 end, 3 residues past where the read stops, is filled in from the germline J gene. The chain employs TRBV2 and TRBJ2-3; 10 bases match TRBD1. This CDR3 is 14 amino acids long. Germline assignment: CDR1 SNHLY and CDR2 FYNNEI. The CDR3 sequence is CASSGDRGFKPQYF. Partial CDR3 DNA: TGTGCCAGCAGTGGGGACAGGGGTTTCAAGCCG.

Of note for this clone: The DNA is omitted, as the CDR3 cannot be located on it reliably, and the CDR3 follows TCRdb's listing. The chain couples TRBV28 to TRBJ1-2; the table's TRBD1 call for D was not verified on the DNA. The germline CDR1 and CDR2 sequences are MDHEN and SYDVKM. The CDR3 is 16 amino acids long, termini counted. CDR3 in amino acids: CASSTSDQGRSYGYTF.

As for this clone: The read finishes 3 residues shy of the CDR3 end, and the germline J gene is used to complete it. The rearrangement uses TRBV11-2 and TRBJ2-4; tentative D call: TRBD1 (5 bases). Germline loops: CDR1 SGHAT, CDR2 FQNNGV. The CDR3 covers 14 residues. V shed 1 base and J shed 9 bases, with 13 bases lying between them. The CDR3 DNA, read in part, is TGTGCCAGCAGCTTAGGTCCGGACACCTTCATT. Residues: CASSLGPDTFI. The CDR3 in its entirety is CASSLGPDTFIQYF.

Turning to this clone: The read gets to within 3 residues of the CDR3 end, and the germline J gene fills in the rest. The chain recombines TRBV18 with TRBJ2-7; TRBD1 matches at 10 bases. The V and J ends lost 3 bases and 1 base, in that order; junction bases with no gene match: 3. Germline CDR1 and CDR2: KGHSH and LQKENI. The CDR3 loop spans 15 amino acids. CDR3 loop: CASSPGTGDSYEQYF. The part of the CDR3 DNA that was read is TGTGCCAGCTCACCCGGGACAGGGGATTCCTACGAG.

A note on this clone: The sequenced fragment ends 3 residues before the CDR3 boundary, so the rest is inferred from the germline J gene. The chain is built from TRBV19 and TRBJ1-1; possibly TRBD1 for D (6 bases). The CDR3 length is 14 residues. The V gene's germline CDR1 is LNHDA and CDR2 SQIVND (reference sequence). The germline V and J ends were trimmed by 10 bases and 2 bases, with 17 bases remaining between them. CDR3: CATRRGQDNTEAFF. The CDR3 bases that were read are TGTGCCACAAGAAGGGGACAAGATAACACTGAA.

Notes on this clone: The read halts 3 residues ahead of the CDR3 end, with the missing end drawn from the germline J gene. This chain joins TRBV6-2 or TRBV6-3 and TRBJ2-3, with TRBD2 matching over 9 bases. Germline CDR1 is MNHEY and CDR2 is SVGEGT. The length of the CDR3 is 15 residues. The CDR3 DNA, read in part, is TGTGCCAGCAGTTGGGCCCGGACTAGCGATGACACG. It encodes CASSWARTSDDT. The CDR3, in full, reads CASSWARTSDDTQYF.

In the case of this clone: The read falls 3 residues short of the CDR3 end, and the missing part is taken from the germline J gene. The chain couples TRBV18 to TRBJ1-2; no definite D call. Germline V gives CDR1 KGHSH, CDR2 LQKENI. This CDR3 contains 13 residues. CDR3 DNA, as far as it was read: TGTGCCAGCTCGCAGACTAGCGGCTACGAC. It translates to CASSQTSGYD. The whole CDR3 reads CASSQTSGYDYTF.

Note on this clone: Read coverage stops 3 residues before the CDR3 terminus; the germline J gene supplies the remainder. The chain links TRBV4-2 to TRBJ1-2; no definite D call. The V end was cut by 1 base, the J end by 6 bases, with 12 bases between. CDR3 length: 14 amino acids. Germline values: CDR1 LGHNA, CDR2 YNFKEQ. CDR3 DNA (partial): TGTGCCAGCAGCCAAGCGGCGGGTGGAGATGGC. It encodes CASSQAAGGDG. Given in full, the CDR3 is CASSQAAGGDGYTF.

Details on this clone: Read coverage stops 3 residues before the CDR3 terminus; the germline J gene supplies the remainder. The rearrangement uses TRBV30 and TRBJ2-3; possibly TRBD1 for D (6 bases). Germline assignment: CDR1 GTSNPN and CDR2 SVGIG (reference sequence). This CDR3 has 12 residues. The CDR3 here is CAWSEQGQPQYF. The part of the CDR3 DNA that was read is TGTGCCTGGAGTGAACAGGGCCAGCCG.